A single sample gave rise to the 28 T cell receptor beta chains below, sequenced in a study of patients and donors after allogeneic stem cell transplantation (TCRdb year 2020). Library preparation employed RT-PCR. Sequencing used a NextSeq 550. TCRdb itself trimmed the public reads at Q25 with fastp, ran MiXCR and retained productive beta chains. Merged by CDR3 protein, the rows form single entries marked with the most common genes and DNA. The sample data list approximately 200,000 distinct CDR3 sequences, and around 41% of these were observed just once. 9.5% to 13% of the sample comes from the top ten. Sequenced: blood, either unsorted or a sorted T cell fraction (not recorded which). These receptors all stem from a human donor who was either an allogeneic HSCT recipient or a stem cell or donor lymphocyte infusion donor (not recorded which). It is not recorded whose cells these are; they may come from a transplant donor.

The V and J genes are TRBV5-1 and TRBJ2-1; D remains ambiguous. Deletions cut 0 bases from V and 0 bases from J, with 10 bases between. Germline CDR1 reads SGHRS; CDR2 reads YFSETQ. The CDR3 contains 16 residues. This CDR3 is CASSLEALGSYNEQFF. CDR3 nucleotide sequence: TGCGCCAGCAGCTTGGAGGCCTTAGGCTCCTACAATGAGCAGTTCTTC.

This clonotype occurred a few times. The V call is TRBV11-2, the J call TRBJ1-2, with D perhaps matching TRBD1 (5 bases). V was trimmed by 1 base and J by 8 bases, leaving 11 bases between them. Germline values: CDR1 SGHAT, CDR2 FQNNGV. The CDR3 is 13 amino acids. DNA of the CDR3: TGTGCCAGCAGCTTAGTGGGACTAGGGGGCTACACCTTC. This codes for CASSLVGLGGYTF.

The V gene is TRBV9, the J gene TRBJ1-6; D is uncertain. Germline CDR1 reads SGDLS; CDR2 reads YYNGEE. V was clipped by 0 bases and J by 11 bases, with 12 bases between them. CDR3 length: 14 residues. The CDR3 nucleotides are TGTGCCAGCAGCGTAGAGGGTTTGGGCGCACCCCTCCACTTT. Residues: CASSVEGLGAPLHF.

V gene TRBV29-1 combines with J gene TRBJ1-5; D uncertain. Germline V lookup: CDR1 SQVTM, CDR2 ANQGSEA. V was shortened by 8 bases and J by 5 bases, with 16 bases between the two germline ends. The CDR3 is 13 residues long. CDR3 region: CSPEEWVDQPQHF. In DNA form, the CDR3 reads TGCAGCCCAGAAGAGTGGGTCGATCAGCCCCAGCATTTT.

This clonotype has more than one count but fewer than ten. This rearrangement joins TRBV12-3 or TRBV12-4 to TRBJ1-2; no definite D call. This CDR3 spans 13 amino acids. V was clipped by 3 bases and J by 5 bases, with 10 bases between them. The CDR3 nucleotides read TGTGCCAGCAGTTTGAGGAGTGCTTATGGCTACACCTTC. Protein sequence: CASSLRSAYGYTF.

This CDR3 is CASSIRDRGRSFYGYTF. In DNA, the CDR3 is TGTGCCAGCAGCATCCGGGACAGGGGGCGCAGCTTCTATGGCTACACCTTC. This chain uses TRBV7-2 with TRBJ1-2; 12 positions agree with TRBD1. With 5 bases clipped from V and 4 bases from J, the junction kept 11 bases outside the gene matches. Germline V lookup: CDR1 SGHTA, CDR2 FQGNSA. The CDR3 is 17 amino acids.

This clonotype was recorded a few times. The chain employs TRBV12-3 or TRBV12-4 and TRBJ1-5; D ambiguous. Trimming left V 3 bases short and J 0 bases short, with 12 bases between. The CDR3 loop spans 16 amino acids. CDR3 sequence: CASSFRLGVSNQPQHF. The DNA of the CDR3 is TGTGCCAGCAGTTTCAGGCTCGGAGTTAGCAATCAGCCCCAGCATTTT.

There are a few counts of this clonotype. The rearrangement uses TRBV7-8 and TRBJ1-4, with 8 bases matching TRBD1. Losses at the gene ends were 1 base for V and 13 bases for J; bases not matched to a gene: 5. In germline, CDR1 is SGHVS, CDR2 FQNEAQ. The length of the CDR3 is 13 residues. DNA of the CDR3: TGTGCCAGCAGCTTAGGAAGACAGGGGCCACTGTTTTTT. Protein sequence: CASSLGRQGPLFF.

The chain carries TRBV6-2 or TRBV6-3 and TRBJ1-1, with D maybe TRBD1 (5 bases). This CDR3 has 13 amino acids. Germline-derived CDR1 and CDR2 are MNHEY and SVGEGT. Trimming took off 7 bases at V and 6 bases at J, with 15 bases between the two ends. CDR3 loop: CASNHGGGSEAFF. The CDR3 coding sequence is TGTGCCAGCAACCACGGCGGGGGTTCTGAAGCTTTCTTT.

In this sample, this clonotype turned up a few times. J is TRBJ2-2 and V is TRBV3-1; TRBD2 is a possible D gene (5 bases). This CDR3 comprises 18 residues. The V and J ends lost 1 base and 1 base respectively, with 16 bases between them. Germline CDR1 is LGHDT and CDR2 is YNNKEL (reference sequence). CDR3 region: CASSQALGGRMNTGELFF. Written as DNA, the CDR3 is TGTGCCAGCAGCCAAGCCCTAGGCGGGCGAATGAACACCGGGGAGCTGTTTTTT.

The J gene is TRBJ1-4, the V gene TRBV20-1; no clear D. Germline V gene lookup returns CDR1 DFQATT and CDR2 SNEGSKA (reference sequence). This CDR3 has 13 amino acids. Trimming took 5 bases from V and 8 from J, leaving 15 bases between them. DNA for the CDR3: TGCAGTGCTTTTCGAGGGTACGGGGAAAAACTGTTTTTT. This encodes CSAFRGYGEKLFF.

The CDR3 coding sequence is TGTGCCAGCAGTTACTCCAGGCAGCTAAACACCGGGGAGCTGTTTTTT. As protein: CASSYSRQLNTGELFF. The V call is TRBV6-5, the J call TRBJ2-2; D remains unclear. V was clipped by 0 bases and J by 2 bases, with 10 bases between them. The germline CDR1 and CDR2 sequences are MNHEY and SVGAGI. This CDR3 has 16 residues.

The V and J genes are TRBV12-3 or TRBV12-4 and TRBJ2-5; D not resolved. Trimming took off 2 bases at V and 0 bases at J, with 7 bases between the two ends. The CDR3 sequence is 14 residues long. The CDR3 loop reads CASSLRGYQETQYF. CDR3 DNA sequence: TGTGCCAGCAGTTTACGCGGCTACCAAGAGACCCAGTACTTC.

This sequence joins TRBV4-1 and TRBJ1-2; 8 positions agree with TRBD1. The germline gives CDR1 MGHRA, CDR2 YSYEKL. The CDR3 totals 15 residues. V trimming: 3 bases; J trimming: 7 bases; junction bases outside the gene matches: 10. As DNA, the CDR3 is TGCGCCAGCAGCCACCGGACAGGGTATTCGAGTGGCTACACCTTC. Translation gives CASSHRTGYSSGYTF.

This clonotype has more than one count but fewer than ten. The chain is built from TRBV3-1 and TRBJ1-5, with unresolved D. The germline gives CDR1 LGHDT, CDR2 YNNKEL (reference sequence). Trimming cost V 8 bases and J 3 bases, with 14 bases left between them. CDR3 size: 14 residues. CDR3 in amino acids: CASALAGNNQPQHF. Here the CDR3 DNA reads TGTGCCAGCGCTTTAGCCGGGAACAATCAGCCCCAGCATTTT.

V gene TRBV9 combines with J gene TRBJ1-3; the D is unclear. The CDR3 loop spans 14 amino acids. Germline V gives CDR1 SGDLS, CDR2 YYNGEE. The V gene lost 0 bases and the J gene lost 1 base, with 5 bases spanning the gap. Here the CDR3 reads CASSVVDSGNTIYF. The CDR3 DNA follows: TGTGCCAGCAGCGTAGTGGATTCTGGAAACACCATATATTTT.

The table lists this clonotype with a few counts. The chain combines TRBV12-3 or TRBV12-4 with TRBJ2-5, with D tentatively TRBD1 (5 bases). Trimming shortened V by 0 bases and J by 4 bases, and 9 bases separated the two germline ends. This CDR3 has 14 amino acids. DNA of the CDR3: TGTGCCAGCAGTTTAGCGGTCAGGGCAGAGACCCAGTACTTC. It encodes CASSLAVRAETQYF.

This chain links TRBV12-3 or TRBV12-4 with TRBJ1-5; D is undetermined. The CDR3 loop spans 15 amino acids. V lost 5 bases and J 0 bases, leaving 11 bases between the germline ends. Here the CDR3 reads CASSVNVGSNQPQHF. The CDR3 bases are TGTGCCAGCAGTGTGAACGTGGGTAGCAATCAGCCCCAGCATTTT.

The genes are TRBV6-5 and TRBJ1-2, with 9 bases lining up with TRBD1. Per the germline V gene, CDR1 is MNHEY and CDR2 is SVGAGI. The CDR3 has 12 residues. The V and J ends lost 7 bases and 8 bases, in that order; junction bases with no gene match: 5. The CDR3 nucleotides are TGTGCCAGCAACAGGGGGCGTGGGGGCTACACCTTC. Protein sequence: CASNRGRGGYTF.

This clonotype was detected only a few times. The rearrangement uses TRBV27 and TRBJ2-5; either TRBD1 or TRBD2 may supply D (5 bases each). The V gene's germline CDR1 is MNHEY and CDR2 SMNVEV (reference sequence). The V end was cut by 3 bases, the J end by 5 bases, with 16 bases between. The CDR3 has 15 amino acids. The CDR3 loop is CASSLSGTGKETQYF. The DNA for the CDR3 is TGTGCCAGCAGTTTGTCCGGGACGGGGAAGGAGACCCAGTACTTC.

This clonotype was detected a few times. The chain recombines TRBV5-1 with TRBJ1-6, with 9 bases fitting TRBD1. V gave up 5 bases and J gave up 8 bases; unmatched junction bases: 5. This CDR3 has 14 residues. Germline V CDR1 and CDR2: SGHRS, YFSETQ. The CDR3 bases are TGCGCCAGCAGACCATGGGACAGGGATTCACCCCTCCACTTT. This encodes CASRPWDRDSPLHF. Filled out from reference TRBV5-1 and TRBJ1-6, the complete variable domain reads KAGVTQTPRYLIKTRGQQVTLSCSPISGHRSVSWYQQTPGQGLQFLFEYFSETQRNKGNFPGRFSGRQFSNSRSEMNVSTLELGDSALYLCASRPWDRDSPLHFGNGTRLTVT.

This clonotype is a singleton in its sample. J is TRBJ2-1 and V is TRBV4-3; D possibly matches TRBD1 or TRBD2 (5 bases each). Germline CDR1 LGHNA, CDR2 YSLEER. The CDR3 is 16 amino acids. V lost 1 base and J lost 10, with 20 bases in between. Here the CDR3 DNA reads TGCGCCAGCAGCCAAGGGTCGGGGCTAGCTGGGGAGGAGCAGTTCTTC. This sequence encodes CASSQGSGLAGEEQFF.

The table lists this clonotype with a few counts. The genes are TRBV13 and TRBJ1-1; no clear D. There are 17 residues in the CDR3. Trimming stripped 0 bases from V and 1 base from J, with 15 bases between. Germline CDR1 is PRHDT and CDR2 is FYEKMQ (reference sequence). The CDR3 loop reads CASSLGLLGRANTEAFF. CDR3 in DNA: TGTGCCAGCAGCTTAGGTCTCCTAGGACGGGCGAACACTGAAGCTTTCTTT.

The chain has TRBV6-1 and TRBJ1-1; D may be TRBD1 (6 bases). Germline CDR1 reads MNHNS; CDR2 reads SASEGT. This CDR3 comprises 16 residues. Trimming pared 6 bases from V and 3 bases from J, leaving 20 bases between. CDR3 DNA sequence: TGTGCCAGCAGCCCAACCGCCGGGGGGCTAGACACTGAAGCTTTCTTT. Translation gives CASSPTAGGLDTEAFF.

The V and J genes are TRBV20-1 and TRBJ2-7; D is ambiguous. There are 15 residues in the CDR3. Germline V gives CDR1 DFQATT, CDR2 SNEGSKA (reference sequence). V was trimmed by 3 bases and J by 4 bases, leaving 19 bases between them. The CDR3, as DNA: TGCAGTGCTAGCCGAATCACAGATTACTCTTACGAGCAGTACTTC. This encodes CSASRITDYSYEQYF.

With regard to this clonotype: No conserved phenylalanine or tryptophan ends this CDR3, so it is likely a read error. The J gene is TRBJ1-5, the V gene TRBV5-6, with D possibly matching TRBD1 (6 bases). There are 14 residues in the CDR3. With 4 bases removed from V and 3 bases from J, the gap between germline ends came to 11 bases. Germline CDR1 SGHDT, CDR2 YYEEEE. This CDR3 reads CASSRTGSNQPQHL. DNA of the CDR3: TGTGCCAGCAGCCGAACAGGGTCCAATCAGCCCCAGCATTTG.

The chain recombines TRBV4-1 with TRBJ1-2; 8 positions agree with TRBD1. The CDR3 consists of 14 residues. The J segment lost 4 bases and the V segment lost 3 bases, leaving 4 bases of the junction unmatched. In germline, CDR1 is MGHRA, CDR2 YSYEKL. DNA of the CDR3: TGCGCCAGCAGCCAGCCCGGACAGGGCTATGGCTACACCTTC. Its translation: CASSQPGQGYGYTF.

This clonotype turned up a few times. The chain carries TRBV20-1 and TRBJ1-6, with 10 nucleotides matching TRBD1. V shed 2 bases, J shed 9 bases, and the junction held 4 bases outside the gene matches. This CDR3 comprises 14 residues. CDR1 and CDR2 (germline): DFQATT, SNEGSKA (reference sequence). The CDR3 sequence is CSARPRDRGSPLHF. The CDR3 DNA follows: TGCAGTGCTAGACCCCGGGACAGGGGTTCACCCCTCCACTTT.